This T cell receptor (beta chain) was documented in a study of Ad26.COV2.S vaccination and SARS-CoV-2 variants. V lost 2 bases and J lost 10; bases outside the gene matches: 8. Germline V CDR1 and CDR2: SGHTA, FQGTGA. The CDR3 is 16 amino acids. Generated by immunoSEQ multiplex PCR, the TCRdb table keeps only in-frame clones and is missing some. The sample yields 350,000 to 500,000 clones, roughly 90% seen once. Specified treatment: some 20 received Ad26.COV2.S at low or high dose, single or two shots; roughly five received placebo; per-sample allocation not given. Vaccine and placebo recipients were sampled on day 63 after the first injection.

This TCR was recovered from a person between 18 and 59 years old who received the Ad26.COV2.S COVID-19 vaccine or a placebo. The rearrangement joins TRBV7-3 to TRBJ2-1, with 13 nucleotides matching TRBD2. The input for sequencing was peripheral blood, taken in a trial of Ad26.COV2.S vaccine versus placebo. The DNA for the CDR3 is TGTGCCAGCAGCTTACTCGGGACTAGCGGGATCCACGAGCAGTTCTTC. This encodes CASSLLGTSGIHEQFF.